The 4 T cell receptor beta chains below were found in one sample sequenced in a study of Ad26.COV2.S vaccination and SARS-CoV-2 variants. The treatment is: around 19 received Ad26.COV2.S at low or high dose, single or two shots; 5 received placebo; per-sample allocation not given. Specimens were obtained on day 63 following the first vaccine or placebo injection. Profiling relied on immunoSEQ multiplex PCR, and the TCRdb table lists in-frame clones only, not all of them. The sample yields around 380,000 clones, less than 90% seen once. The specimen comprised peripheral blood, sampled in a trial of Ad26.COV2.S vaccine versus placebo. These receptors came from a person between 18 and 60 years old who received the Ad26.COV2.S COVID-19 vaccine or a placebo.

On this clone itself: Sequence at one end of the junction differs from germline and may be a read error. This chain links TRBV29-1 with TRBJ1-5; no clear D gene. Germline V lookup: CDR1 SQVTM, CDR2 ANQGSEA. This CDR3 has 10 residues. The CDR3 DNA is TGCAGCGCCGGGAATCTGCCCCAGCATTTT. Translation: CSAGNLPQHF.

Only one count was recorded for this clone. V gene TRBV7-2 combines with J gene TRBJ1-4; weak D call: TRBD1 (5 bases). The CDR3 runs 15 residues. V was cut by 4 bases and J by 4 bases, with 13 bases left in between. The germline gives CDR1 SGHTA, CDR2 FQGNSA. As DNA, the CDR3 is TGTGCCAGCAGCTCCGACCCGGGACTTAATGAAAAACTGTTTTTT. Translated: CASSSDPGLNEKLFF.

V gene TRBV24-1 combines with J gene TRBJ2-2; 7 nucleotides align to TRBD1. Trimming removed 7 bases from V and 3 bases from J; junction bases left unmatched: 7. The CDR3 is 15 residues long. Looked up from germline, CDR1 is KGHDR and CDR2 is SFDVKD. The DNA of the CDR3 is TGTGCCACCAGCGACGAGACAGGGCACACCGGGGAGCTGTTTTTT. Its protein product is CATSDETGHTGELFF.

This sequence joins TRBV7-8 and TRBJ2-1; 7 bases map to TRBD2. The germline V gene encodes CDR1 SGHVS and CDR2 FQNEAQ. The CDR3 extends over 14 amino acids. The J segment lost 9 bases and the V segment lost 5 bases, leaving 10 bases of the junction unmatched. The DNA of the CDR3 is TGTGCCAGCAGCCACACTAGCGACGAAACTGAGCAGTTCTTC. This encodes CASSHTSDETEQFF. Full variable domain (rest looked up from reference TRBV7-8 and TRBJ2-1): GAGVSQSPRYKVAKRGQDVALRCDPISGHVSLFWYQQALGQGPEFLTYFQNEAQLDKSGLPSDRFFAERPEGSVSTLKIQRTQQEDSAVYLCASSHTSDETEQFFGPGTRLTVL.